The TCR beta chain under discussion was sequenced for a study of shared clonotypes between healthy human individuals. In the case of this clone: Its specificity is unknown.

V was shortened by 2 bases and J by 3 bases, with 15 bases between the two germline ends. Germline assignment: CDR1 LNHDA and CDR2 SQIVND (reference sequence). The CDR3 spans 16 residues. Method: immunoSEQ multiplex PCR; TCRdb's copy keeps in-frame clones and lacks some. The table has millions of clones, approximately 90% seen once. Study results and limitations: Exclusively blood specimens were collected; tissue repertoires likely differ.

The receptor comes from a man younger than 35 in good health. The chain recombines TRBV19 with TRBJ2-3, with D tentatively TRBD2 (5 bases). Sequencing input: naive CD4+ T cells sorted from blood. The subset here: CD45RA+ positively selected. CDR3 protein: CASSIKLAERTDTQYF. The CDR3 DNA reads TGTGCCAGTAGTATAAAGCTAGCCGAAAGAACAGATACGCAGTATTTT.